The 21 T cell receptor beta chains in this list originate from one sample, sequenced in a study of cytomegalovirus exposure and HLA in healthy donors. With 60 Vbeta and 13 Jbeta primers, the PCR was carried out. Data came from immunoSEQ multiplex PCR; TCRdb stores just in-frame clones and leaves some out. Of about 99,000 clones in the sample, about 80% were seen once. Specimen: PBMCs. The source is a man aged 60-69 years in good health and CMV-seropositive.

The chain recombines TRBV12-5 with TRBJ2-5, with 7 bases identical to TRBD1. V was clipped by 6 bases and J by 1 base; unmatched bases: 2. The germline CDR1 and CDR2 sequences are LGHNT and FRNRAP. The CDR3 length is 13 residues. In DNA, the CDR3 is TGTGCTAGTGGCAGGGGGTTCCAAGAGACCCAGTACTTC. Translated: CASGRGFQETQYF.

This sequence joins TRBV2 and TRBJ1-2; 9 bases are shared with TRBD1. The J segment lost 8 bases and the V segment lost 5 bases, leaving 6 bases of the junction unmatched. CDR3 size: 13 residues. Per the germline V gene, CDR1 is SNHLY and CDR2 is FYNNEI. The DNA for the CDR3 is TGTGCCAGCAGTTCCGGGACAGGGAGCGGCTACACCTTC. Its protein is CASSSGTGSGYTF.

This clone was detected once. This chain uses TRBV7-2 with TRBJ1-5; D gene unclear. The germline V and J ends were trimmed by 0 bases and 0 bases, with 6 bases remaining between them. This CDR3 contains 15 residues. From germline, CDR1 is SGHTA and CDR2 FQGNSA. CDR3 DNA sequence: TGTGCCAGCAGCTTAGCGGCCGTTAGCAATCAGCCCCAGCATTTT. This codes for CASSLAAVSNQPQHF.

This clone was seen a handful of times. The same CDR3 can be traced to other DNA sequences in this sample. The J gene is TRBJ2-5, the V gene TRBV5-1; TRBD1 matches at 7 bases. CDR3 length: 15 amino acids. V lost 0 bases, J lost 1 base, and 3 bases stayed unmatched. CDR1 and CDR2 (germline): SGHRS, YFSETQ. Written as DNA, the CDR3 is TGCGCCAGCAGCTTGGGTCGGACAGGCCAAGAGACCCAGTACTTC. Translating it yields CASSLGRTGQETQYF.

The V gene is TRBV5-5, the J gene TRBJ2-7; 10 bases map to TRBD1. The germline CDR1 and CDR2 sequences are SGHKS and YYEKEE (reference sequence). Trimming removed 4 bases from V and 1 base from J; junction bases left unmatched: 2. The CDR3 contains 14 residues. CDR3 in DNA: TGTGCCAGCAGCAGGGACAGGGGTTCCTACGAGCAGTACTTC. Protein: CASSRDRGSYEQYF.

The rearrangement uses TRBV4-2 and TRBJ1-1; 7 bases match TRBD1. The CDR3 loop spans 17 amino acids. CDR1 is LGHNA, CDR2 YNFKEQ, per germline. J gave up 3 bases and V 8 bases, and 18 bases lay outside the gene matches. The CDR3 region is CASSRGGRHLGDTEAFF. The DNA for the CDR3 is TGTGCCAGCTCCCGAGGGGGCCGCCACTTAGGCGACACTGAAGCTTTCTTT.

This clone is a singleton in its sample. The CDR3 protein is CASSLFMNTEAFF. CDR3 DNA sequence: TGTGCCAGCAGCTTATTTATGAACACTGAAGCTTTCTTT. The chain carries TRBV7-3 and TRBJ1-1; D remains unclear. V was clipped by 2 bases and J by 0 bases, with 4 bases between them. Germline V gene data show CDR1 as SGHTA and CDR2 as FQGTGA. The CDR3 length is 13 residues.

This sequence joins TRBV5-1 and TRBJ2-3; D not resolved. The V gene's germline CDR1 is SGHRS and CDR2 YFSETQ. The CDR3 is 13 amino acids. V lost 0 bases and J lost 9, with 11 bases in between. This CDR3 is CASSLDSFGTQYF. The CDR3 bases are TGCGCCAGCAGCTTGGACTCCTTCGGGACGCAGTATTTT.

The CDR3 DNA follows: TGTGCCATCAGTGTCTCCGAGGGGGGGACTAGCGGGTACAATGAGCAGTTCTTC. As protein: CAISVSEGGTSGYNEQFF. The genes are TRBV10-3 and TRBJ2-1; 12 nucleotides align to TRBD2. The germline V gene encodes CDR1 ENHRY and CDR2 SYGVKD. V lost 4 bases, J lost 4 bases, and 11 bases stayed unmatched. The CDR3 runs 18 residues.

The rearrangement joins TRBV29-1 to TRBJ1-5, with 8 positions matching TRBD1. The CDR3 is made up of 12 amino acids. CDR1 is SQVTM and CDR2 is ANQGSEA in the germline V gene. Trimming removed 7 bases from V and 7 bases from J; junction bases left unmatched: 6. CDR3 nucleotide sequence: TGCAGCGCCAACGACAGGGGACAGCCCCAGCATTTT. It codes for CSANDRGQPQHF. The full variable domain, with the rest looked up from reference TRBV29-1 and TRBJ1-5, is SAVISQKPSRDICQRGTSLTIQCQVDSQVTMMFWYRQQPGQSLTLIATANQGSEATYESGFVIDKFPISRPNLTFSTLTVSNMSPEDSSIYLCSANDRGQPQHFGDGTRLSIL.

The count of this clone is one. The chain couples TRBV5-1 to TRBJ1-6, with D perhaps matching TRBD1 (5 bases). From germline, CDR1 is SGHRS and CDR2 YFSETQ. V was pared by 4 bases and J by 7 bases, with 12 bases between. The length of the CDR3 is 14 residues. The CDR3: CASSRDGGNSPLHF. CDR3 coding DNA: TGCGCCAGCAGCCGGGACGGGGGAAATTCACCCCTCCACTTT.

The chain links TRBV5-1 to TRBJ2-5; 11 nucleotides line up with TRBD2. J was trimmed by 1 base and V by 6 bases; bases with no gene match: 11. CDR3 length: 17 residues. CDR1 is SGHRS, CDR2 YFSETQ, per germline. Here the CDR3 reads CASTLRLAGRPQETQYF. The CDR3 nucleotides are TGCGCCAGCACCTTACGACTAGCGGGGCGCCCCCAAGAGACCCAGTACTTC.

This chain connects TRBV6-6 to TRBJ2-3, with TRBD2 as a possible D gene (5 bases). The length of the CDR3 is 14 residues. V lost 6 bases to trimming and J lost 2 bases, with 12 bases between them. The V gene's germline CDR1 is MNHNY and CDR2 SVGAGI (reference sequence). The CDR3 loop is CASSYAGSTDTQYF. CDR3 nucleotides: TGTGCCAGCAGCTATGCGGGCTCCACAGATACGCAGTATTTT.

This chain connects TRBV7-9 to TRBJ1-2, with 9 bases aligning to TRBD1. Germline V lookup: CDR1 SEHNR, CDR2 FQNEAQ (reference sequence). The trim removed 1 base at V and 6 bases at J, leaving 3 bases unmatched. The length of the CDR3 is 14 residues. The chain's CDR3 is CASSLGTGVHGYTF. The CDR3 nucleotides are TGTGCCAGCAGCTTAGGGACAGGGGTTCATGGCTACACCTTC.

The chain has TRBV29-1 and TRBJ2-4; 7 bases agree with TRBD2. Per the germline V gene, CDR1 is SQVTM and CDR2 is ANQGSEA. The CDR3 is 12 amino acids. V trimming: 6 bases; J trimming: 7 bases; junction bases outside the gene matches: 6. CDR3 sequence (DNA): TGCAGCGTCGGGGAGGGGAGGAACATTCAGTACTTC. Translating gives CSVGEGRNIQYF. Complete variable domain (other parts from reference TRBV29-1 and TRBJ2-4): SAVISQKPSRDICQRGTSLTIQCQVDSQVTMMFWYRQQPGQSLTLIATANQGSEATYESGFVIDKFPISRPNLTFSTLTVSNMSPEDSSIYLCSVGEGRNIQYFGAGTRLSVL.

The chain employs TRBV28 and TRBJ2-3; 8 bases agree with TRBD1. With V trimmed by 5 bases and J by 2 bases, 6 bases remained unmatched. Germline V gives CDR1 MDHEN, CDR2 SYDVKM. The CDR3 totals 15 residues. The CDR3 region has the DNA TGTGCCAGCAGTCGCGGGGACAGGCACACAGATACGCAGTATTTT. Its protein is CASSRGDRHTDTQYF.

J is TRBJ2-7 and V is TRBV10-3; a possible D gene is TRBD1 (5 bases). Per germline, CDR1 ENHRY and CDR2 SYGVKD. V was shortened by 8 bases and J by 6 bases, with 20 bases between the two germline ends. This CDR3 spans 14 amino acids. The DNA of the CDR3 is TGTGCCATCTCATCAAGGGGTGAAGGCGGCGAGCAGTACTTC. It codes for CAISSRGEGGEQYF.

This CDR3 is CASPRSSYEQYF. CDR3 DNA sequence: TGTGCCAGCCCGAGGAGCTCCTACGAGCAGTACTTC. The J gene is TRBJ2-7, the V gene TRBV6-1; D remains unclear. CDR1 is MNHNS, CDR2 SASEGT, per germline. This CDR3 has 12 amino acids. V shed 8 bases and J shed 0 bases, with 8 bases lying between them.

This chain links TRBV6-6 with TRBJ2-7, with unresolved D. Germline V gives CDR1 MNHNY, CDR2 SVGAGI (reference sequence). This CDR3 has 13 amino acids. The V end was cut by 8 bases, the J end by 1 base, with 12 bases between. The chain's CDR3 is CASGTDLSYEQYF. In DNA form, the CDR3 reads TGTGCCAGCGGTACAGATCTATCCTACGAGCAGTACTTC.

The chain carries TRBV10-3 and TRBJ1-2, with a possible D match to TRBD1 (6 bases). The CDR3 has 14 amino acids. The V end lost 4 bases, the J end lost 0 bases, and 9 bases lay between the germline ends. Looked up from germline, CDR1 is ENHRY and CDR2 is SYGVKD. The CDR3: CAISGGGSNYGYTF. The DNA for the CDR3 is TGTGCCATCAGTGGGGGGGGCTCTAACTATGGCTACACCTTC.

This chain joins TRBV4-1 and TRBJ2-5; D may be TRBD1 (6 bases). The DNA matches TRBJ2-7 better at its end, which makes the J call doubtful. The CDR3 has 15 amino acids. Per germline, CDR1 MGHRA and CDR2 YSYEKL. The CDR3, as DNA: TGCGCCAGCAGCCAAGTAGACAGGAGCTCCTACGAGCAGTACTTC. The encoded protein is CASSQVDRSSYEQYF.